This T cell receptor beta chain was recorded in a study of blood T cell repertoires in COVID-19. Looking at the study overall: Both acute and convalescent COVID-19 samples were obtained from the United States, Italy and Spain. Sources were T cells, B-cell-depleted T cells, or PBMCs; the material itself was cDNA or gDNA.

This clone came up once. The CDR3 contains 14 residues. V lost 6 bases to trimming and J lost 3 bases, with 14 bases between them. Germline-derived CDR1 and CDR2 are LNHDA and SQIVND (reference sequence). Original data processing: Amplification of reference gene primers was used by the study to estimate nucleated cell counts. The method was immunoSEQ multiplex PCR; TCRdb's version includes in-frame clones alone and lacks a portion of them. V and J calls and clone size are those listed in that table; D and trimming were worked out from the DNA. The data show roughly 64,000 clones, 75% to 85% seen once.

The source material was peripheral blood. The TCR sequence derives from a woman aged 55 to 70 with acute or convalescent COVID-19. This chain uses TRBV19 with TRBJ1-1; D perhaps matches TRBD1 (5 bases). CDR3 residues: CASRRGGSDTEAFF. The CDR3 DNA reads TGTGCCAGTAGGCGGGGGGGTTCGGACACTGAAGCTTTCTTT.